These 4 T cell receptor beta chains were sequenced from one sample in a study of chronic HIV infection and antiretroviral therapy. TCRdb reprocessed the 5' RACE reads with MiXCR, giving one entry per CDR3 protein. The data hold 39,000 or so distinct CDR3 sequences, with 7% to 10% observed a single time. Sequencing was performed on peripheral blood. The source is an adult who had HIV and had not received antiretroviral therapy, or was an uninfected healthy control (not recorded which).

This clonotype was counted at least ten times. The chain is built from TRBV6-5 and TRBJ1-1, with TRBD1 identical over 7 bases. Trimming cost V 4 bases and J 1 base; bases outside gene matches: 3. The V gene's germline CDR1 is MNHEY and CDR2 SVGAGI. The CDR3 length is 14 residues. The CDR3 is CASSSRQGNTEAFF. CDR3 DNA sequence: TGTGCCAGCAGTTCCAGACAGGGGAACACTGAAGCTTTCTTT.

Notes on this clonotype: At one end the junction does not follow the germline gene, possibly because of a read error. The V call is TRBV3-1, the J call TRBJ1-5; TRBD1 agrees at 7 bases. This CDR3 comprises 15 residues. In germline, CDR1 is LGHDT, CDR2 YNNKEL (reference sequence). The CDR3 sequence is CASSQGDSPNQPQHF. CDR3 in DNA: TGTGCCAGCAGTCAAGGGGACAGTCCCAATCAGCCCCAGCATTTT. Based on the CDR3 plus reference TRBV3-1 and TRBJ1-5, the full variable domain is DTAVSQTPKYLVTQMGNDKSIKCEQNLGHDTMYWYKQDSKKFLKIMFSYNNKELIINETVPNRFSPKSPDKAHLNLHINSLELGDSAVYFCASSQGDSPNQPQHFGDGTRLSIL.

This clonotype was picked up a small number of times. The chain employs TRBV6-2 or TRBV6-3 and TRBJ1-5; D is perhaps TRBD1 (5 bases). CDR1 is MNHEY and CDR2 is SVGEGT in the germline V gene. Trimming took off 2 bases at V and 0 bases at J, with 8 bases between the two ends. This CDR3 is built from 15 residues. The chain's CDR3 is CASSYGGYSNQPQHF. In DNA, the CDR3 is TGTGCCAGCAGTTACGGGGGATATAGCAATCAGCCCCAGCATTTT.

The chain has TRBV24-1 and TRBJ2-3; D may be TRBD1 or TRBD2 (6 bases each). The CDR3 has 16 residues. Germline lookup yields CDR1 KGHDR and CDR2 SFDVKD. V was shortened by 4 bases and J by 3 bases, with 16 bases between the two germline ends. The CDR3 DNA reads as TGTGCCACCAGTGAGTCCGGGGGCGCATCTACAGATACGCAGTATTTT. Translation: CATSESGGASTDTQYF.